This T cell receptor beta chain stems from a study of T cell changes during pregnancy in multiple sclerosis. Trimming cost V 7 bases and J 6 bases; bases outside gene matches: 7. This CDR3 spans 13 amino acids. Per germline, CDR1 MNHEY and CDR2 SVGAGI. Profiled with immunoSEQ multiplex PCR; TCRdb holds only in-frame clones, not every one. The sample has about 120,000 clones, about 93% seen once. The sample here was peripheral blood, taken before pregnancy. The receptor was isolated from a female donor with multiple sclerosis, enrolled in a pregnancy study. The chain links TRBV6-5 to TRBJ1-2; TRBD1 matches 8 bases. The CDR3: CASTRTGIDGYTF. CDR3 in DNA: TGTGCCAGCACCCGGACAGGGATCGATGGCTACACCTTC.